A selection of T cell receptor beta chains follows, all from one sample in a study of T cell responses to AZD1222 COVID-19 vaccine. Data came from immunoSEQ multiplex PCR; TCRdb stores just in-frame clones and leaves some out. The repertoire holds 150,000 to 170,000 clones, with around 89% as singletons. The sample consisted of peripheral blood, taken on day 0 of AZD1222 vaccination. The receptors were gathered from an adult in good health. Both conserved end residues are part of each CDR3. A D gene is named only where the DNA matches it firmly. Clone size is given for some rows only: seen once, a few or many times, or a class if the clone is expanded.

clone size,V gene,D gene,J gene,CDR3 protein,CDR3 DNA
-,TRBV6-6,-,TRBJ1-6,CASSYQGFNSPLHF,TGTGCCAGCAGTTATCAAGGATTTAATTCACCCCTCCACTTT
-,TRBV5-5,-,TRBJ2-2,CASSLGGSINTGELFF,TGTGCCAGCAGCTTGGGCGGCTCTATAAACACCGGGGAGCTGTTTTTT
-,TRBV15,-,TRBJ2-5,CATSREQFQETQYF,TGTGCCACCAGCAGAGAACAGTTCCAAGAGACCCAGTACTTC
-,TRBV4-3,-,TRBJ1-1,CASSRGGQGTEAFF,TGCGCCAGCAGCCGGGGCGGCCAGGGCACTGAAGCTTTCTTT
once,TRBV4-3,TRBD1,TRBJ2-7,CASSRHRGDEQYF,TGCGCCAGCAGCCGCCACAGGGGCGACGAGCAGTACTTC
-,TRBV18,TRBD1,TRBJ1-1,CASSIRQGAIHTEAFF,TGTGCCAGCTCAATTCGACAGGGGGCGATTCACACTGAAGCTTTCTTT
once,TRBV28,-,TRBJ1-3,CASTPSPGNTIYF,TGTGCCAGCACTCCAAGTCCTGGAAACACCATATATTTT
-,TRBV7-2,-,TRBJ1-1,CASSTQGDTEAFF,TGTGCCAGCAGCACACAGGGTGACACTGAAGCTTTCTTT
-,TRBV7-8,-,TRBJ1-4,CASSSTTGGFEKLFF,TGTGCCAGCAGCTCGACGACAGGAGGCTTCGAAAAACTGTTTTTT
-,TRBV6-5,TRBD1,TRBJ1-5,CASWDSNNQPQHF,TGTGCCAGCTGGGACAGTAACAATCAGCCCCAGCATTTT
-,TRBV9,TRBD2,TRBJ2-1,CASSVLAENHNEQFF,TGTGCCAGCAGCGTGCTAGCGGAGAACCACAATGAGCAGTTCTTC
few,TRBV29-1,TRBD1,TRBJ1-1,CSVARQGMNTEAFF,TGCAGCGTTGCCCGACAGGGGATGAACACTGAAGCTTTCTTT
once,TRBV19,-,TRBJ1-5,CASSTQGEGRNQPQHF,TGTGCCAGTAGTACCCAAGGGGAGGGCCGCAATCAGCCCCAGCATTTT
-,TRBV25-1,TRBD1,TRBJ1-5,CASSELVGQVYNQPQHF,TGTGCCAGCAGTGAATTAGTGGGACAGGTGTACAATCAGCCCCAGCATTTT
-,TRBV6-5,-,TRBJ1-2,CASSRDTDNYGYTF,TGTGCCAGCAGCCGGGACACGGATAACTATGGCTACACCTTC
-,TRBV4-3,-,TRBJ1-1,CASSLGRGNTEAFF,TGCGCCAGCAGCCTGGGACGGGGAAACACTGAAGCTTTCTTT
once,TRBV27,-,TRBJ2-7,CASSLIGPAGSYEQYF,TGTGCCAGCAGTTTAATCGGCCCGGCGGGCTCCTACGAGCAGTACTTC
-,TRBV3-1/TRBV3-2,-,TRBJ1-3,CASTQDGVRRNTIYF,TGTGCCAGCACCCAAGACGGAGTACGGAGGAACACCATATATTTT
-,TRBV6-5,-,TRBJ1-6,CASSYRVSIGSPLHF,TGTGCCAGCAGTTACCGAGTCAGTATCGGATCACCCCTCCACTTT
-,TRBV9,-,TRBJ2-7,CASSGADYYEQYF,TGTGCCAGCAGCGGGGCGGATTACTACGAGCAGTACTTC
-,TRBV3-1/TRBV3-2,-,TRBJ2-2,CASSQVLGGELFF,TGTGCCAGCAGCCAAGTTCTGGGCGGGGAGCTGTTTTTT
-,TRBV19,-,TRBJ1-1,CASSIRTGTEAFF,TGTGCCAGTAGTATCAGGACGGGCACTGAAGCTTTCTTT
few,TRBV12-3/TRBV12-4,-,TRBJ2-1,CASSSSGEQFF,TGTGCCAGCAGCTCGAGCGGCGAGCAGTTCTTC
-,TRBV4-1,-,TRBJ1-5,CASSQDIFGWGQPQHF,TGCGCCAGCAGCCAAGATATCTTCGGGTGGGGGCAGCCCCAGCATTTT
-,TRBV19,TRBD1,TRBJ1-5,CASSGRDRGSDSNQPQHF,TGTGCCAGTAGTGGTAGGGACAGGGGGTCGGATAGCAATCAGCCCCAGCATTTT
once,TRBV11-2,-,TRBJ2-2,CASSLAAGRGRTGELFF,TGTGCCAGCAGCTTAGCCGCAGGCAGGGGAAGGACCGGGGAGCTGTTTTTT
once,TRBV4-3,TRBD2,TRBJ2-2,CASSHGGTRTGELFF,TGCGCCAGCAGCCACGGGGGGACGAGGACCGGGGAGCTGTTTTTT
-,TRBV28,-,TRBJ1-2,CASTPGDTYGYTF,TGTGCCAGCACCCCCGGGGATACCTATGGCTACACCTTC
-,TRBV5-1,-,TRBJ1-2,CASRPQESGGYTF,TGCGCCAGCCGCCCACAGGAATCCGGCGGCTACACCTTC
-,TRBV10-3,-,TRBJ2-7,CAISEGGEQYF,TGTGCCATCAGTGAGGGTGGCGAGCAGTACTTC
once,TRBV29-1,TRBD1,TRBJ2-2,CSVEGQGTYTGELFF,TGCAGCGTTGAAGGACAGGGGACCTACACCGGGGAGCTGTTTTTT
-,TRBV13,-,TRBJ1-6,CASSLRHQGESPLHF,TGTGCCAGCAGCTTACGGCACCAGGGCGAATCACCCCTCCACTTT
-,TRBV6-6,-,TRBJ1-5,CASSWVDSFNQPQHF,TGTGCCAGCAGTTGGGTCGACAGTTTTAATCAGCCCCAGCATTTT
-,TRBV3-1/TRBV3-2,-,TRBJ1-3,CASSLSARAGNTIYF,TGTGCCAGCAGCCTCTCGGCAAGGGCGGGAAACACCATATATTTT
-,TRBV18,-,TRBJ1-2,CASSPQGPEIYGYTF,TGTGCCAGCTCACCACAAGGCCCCGAAATTTATGGCTACACCTTC
-,TRBV14,TRBD2,TRBJ2-1,CASSQERGIGDEQFF,TGTGCCAGCAGCCAAGAGCGGGGGATAGGGGATGAGCAGTTCTTC
-,TRBV6-5,-,TRBJ1-5,CASSYSYTDNQPQHF,TGTGCCAGCAGTTACTCGTACACGGACAATCAGCCCCAGCATTTT
-,TRBV12-3/TRBV12-4,-,TRBJ1-2,CASSQGASDGYTF,TGTGCCAGCAGCCAAGGGGCCTCGGATGGCTACACCTTC
-,TRBV5-1,-,TRBJ2-3,CASSLAGGRAGGTDTQYF,TGCGCCAGCAGCTTGGCCGGAGGTAGAGCGGGCGGCACAGATACGCAGTATTTT
-,TRBV11-2,TRBD2,TRBJ2-3,CASSLVYRSGGPGDTQYF,TGTGCCAGCAGCTTAGTTTACCGGAGCGGGGGGCCCGGAGATACGCAGTATTTT
-,TRBV6-5,TRBD1,TRBJ1-5,CASRAGTGTSQPQHF,TGTGCCAGCAGAGCCGGGACAGGGACTTCTCAGCCCCAGCATTTT
-,TRBV3-1/TRBV3-2,-,TRBJ1-5,CASSQEPTGNQPQHF,TGTGCCAGCAGCCAAGAGCCCACGGGGAATCAGCCCCAGCATTTT
-,TRBV4-2,-,TRBJ1-5,CASSQDPDSFNQPQHF,TGTGCCAGCAGCCAAGACCCCGACAGTTTCAATCAGCCCCAGCATTTT
-,TRBV27,TRBD1,TRBJ2-7,CASRRTGGDEQYF,TGTGCCAGCCGTCGGACAGGGGGGGACGAGCAGTACTTC
-,TRBV5-1,-,TRBJ1-2,CASSLVPGRNNYGYTF,TGCGCCAGCAGCTTGGTTCCGGGGAGGAATAACTATGGCTACACCTTC
-,TRBV7-2,TRBD2,TRBJ2-1,CASSLVSSGGPNEQFF,TGTGCCAGCAGCTTAGTATCTAGCGGGGGGCCAAATGAGCAGTTCTTC
-,TRBV6-5,TRBD1,TRBJ2-2,CASDRGNTGELFF,TGTGCCTCCGACAGGGGGAACACCGGGGAGCTGTTTTTT
-,TRBV2,-,TRBJ1-2,CASSELRAYGYTF,TGTGCCAGCAGTGAACTAAGGGCCTATGGCTACACCTTC
few,TRBV5-4,-,TRBJ1-2,CASSATEGRVSGGYTF,TGTGCCAGCAGCGCGACGGAGGGGCGGGTTTCGGGTGGCTACACCTTC
-,TRBV7-8,TRBD1,TRBJ1-5,CASSLAGTGGNQPQHF,TGTGCCAGCAGCTTAGCAGGGACAGGGGGCAATCAGCCCCAGCATTTT
-,TRBV6-5,-,TRBJ1-1,CAITVEVYTEAFF,TGTGCCATCACGGTAGAGGTTTACACTGAAGCTTTCTTT
-,TRBV4-3,TRBD1,TRBJ1-3,CASSQDLTGGASGNTIYF,TGCGCCAGCAGCCAAGACTTAACAGGGGGCGCATCTGGAAACACCATATATTTT
few,TRBV6-5,-,TRBJ2-1,CASRLPGLQNNEQFF,TGTGCCAGCAGGTTACCGGGACTCCAAAACAATGAGCAGTTCTTC
-,TRBV28,TRBD1,TRBJ1-4,CASRGQGATNEKLFF,TGTGCCAGCAGAGGACAGGGGGCAACTAATGAAAAACTGTTTTTT
-,TRBV28,-,TRBJ1-4,CASTLPGEGEKLFF,TGTGCCAGCACTCTTCCGGGGGAGGGAGAAAAACTGTTTTTT
-,TRBV11-2,TRBD2,TRBJ2-3,CASSSPLSGGAYTQYF,TGTGCCAGCAGCTCACCCCTTAGCGGGGGGGCGTATACGCAGTATTTT
-,TRBV7-2,-,TRBJ2-5,CASSLFVAQETQYF,TGTGCCAGCAGCTTATTTGTAGCACAAGAGACCCAGTACTTC
-,TRBV2,-,TRBJ1-4,CASSERQPNEKLFF,TGTGCCAGCAGTGAAAGGCAGCCAAATGAAAAACTGTTTTTT
-,TRBV7-2,-,TRBJ1-5,CASSPNPAGNNQPQHF,TGTGCCAGCAGCCCAAATCCCGCGGGGAACAATCAGCCCCAGCATTTT
-,TRBV10-3,-,TRBJ2-5,CAAQPSAQETQYF,TGTGCCGCGCAGCCTAGCGCACAAGAGACCCAGTACTTC